A selection of T cell receptor beta chains follows, all from one sample in a study of post-analysis software for immune sequencing data. TCRdb redid the calling of the PCR reads with MiXCR, one entry per CDR3 protein. The table has about 540,000 distinct CDR3 sequences, less than 40% seen once; the top ten hold approximately 6%. The sample consisted of blood. All receptors derive from a girl aged 2 to 17 with multiple sclerosis. CDR3s include the opening cysteine and the closing phenylalanine or tryptophan. D genes are given only for firm matches. The size of a clone is reported for some rows only, either as once, few or many, or as a class for expanded clones.

J gene | D gene | V gene | clone size | CDR3 protein | CDR3 DNA
TRBJ1-2 | NA | TRBV5-1 | few | CASSDGTATGYTF | TGCGCCAGCAGCGATGGGACCGCAACAGGCTACACCTTC
TRBJ1-5 | TRBD1 | TRBV6-6 | few | CASGDRNQPQHF | TGTGCCAGCGGGGACAGAAATCAGCCCCAGCATTTT
TRBJ1-2 | TRBD1 | TRBV6-6 | NA | CASTRQGSYGYTF | TGTGCCAGCACGCGACAGGGGTCCTATGGCTACACCTTC
TRBJ2-3 | NA | TRBV12-3/TRBV12-4 | NA | CASTTGVATQYF | TGTGCCAGCACCACGGGGGTCGCTACGCAGTATTTT
TRBJ2-4 | NA | TRBV20-1 | few | CSASWTDKNIQYF | TGCAGTGCTAGCTGGACAGATAAAAACATTCAGTACTTC
TRBJ2-5 | NA | TRBV7-9 | NA | CASSSSAVERETQYF | TGTGCCAGCAGCTCTTCCGCAGTCGAGAGAGAGACCCAGTACTTC
TRBJ2-3 | TRBD2 | TRBV5-1 | NA | CASSWTSGSHTDTQYF | TGCGCCAGCAGCTGGACTAGCGGGTCACACACAGATACGCAGTATTTT
TRBJ2-1 | TRBD2 | TRBV5-1 | few | CASSLMTSGAYNEQFF | TGCGCCAGCAGCTTAATGACTAGCGGGGCCTACAATGAGCAGTTCTTC
TRBJ2-1 | TRBD2 | TRBV20-1 | NA | CSGPGLAGVGNEQFF | TGCAGTGGGCCGGGACTAGCGGGGGTAGGGAATGAGCAGTTCTTC
TRBJ1-4 | NA | TRBV20-1 | NA | CSADSGDGEKLFF | TGCAGTGCTGACAGTGGGGATGGTGAAAAACTGTTTTTT
TRBJ2-1 | TRBD2 | TRBV20-1 | NA | CSARDGGGADNEQFF | TGCAGTGCTAGAGATGGCGGGGGGGCAGACAATGAGCAGTTCTTC
TRBJ1-1 | NA | TRBV5-1 | NA | CASSLFGGLGTVGTEAFF | TGCGCCAGCAGCTTGTTTGGCGGTTTAGGAACTGTGGGTACTGAAGCTTTCTTT
TRBJ1-5 | TRBD1 | TRBV20-1 | once | CSARDWTGTSNQPQHF | TGCAGTGCTAGAGATTGGACAGGGACGAGCAATCAGCCCCAGCATTTT
TRBJ1-5 | NA | TRBV6-1 | NA | CASSDGHLRTQHF | TGTGCCAGCAGTGACGGACACCTGAGGACCCAGCATTTT
TRBJ2-5 | TRBD1 | TRBV24-1 | few | CATSDYRGSETQYF | TGTGCCACCAGTGATTACAGGGGAAGTGAGACCCAGTACTTC
TRBJ1-5 | TRBD1 | TRBV4-1 | NA | CASSHRQGGQPQHF | TGCGCCAGCAGCCACCGACAGGGCGGACAGCCCCAGCATTTT
TRBJ2-7 | NA | TRBV20-1 | NA | CSALRERTESLYNEQYF | TGCAGTGCACTCCGGGAGCGGACGGAGAGCCTATACAATGAGCAGTACTTC
TRBJ2-1 | TRBD1 | TRBV20-1 | NA | CSAIGQAISGETQFF | TGCAGTGCAATCGGACAGGCCATCAGTGGGGAGACCCAGTTCTTC
TRBJ1-2 | NA | TRBV10-3 | few | CAIRVGINYGYTF | TGTGCCATCAGAGTGGGTATAAACTATGGCTACACCTTC
TRBJ2-5 | NA | TRBV12-3/TRBV12-4 | many | CASSLRNRGGETQYF | TGTGCCAGCAGTTTGAGGAACCGAGGGGGGGAGACCCAGTACTTC